Listed here are 5 T cell receptor beta chains from one sample, sequenced in a study of blood T cell repertoires in COVID-19. Using immunoSEQ multiplex PCR, the repertoire was profiled, and TCRdb retains in-frame clones only, with some absent. The table has roughly 80,000 clones, 70% to 90% seen once. The source material was peripheral blood. Receptor source: a woman older than 75 with acute or convalescent COVID-19.

The chain couples TRBV6-6 to TRBJ2-7, with D perhaps matching TRBD1 (5 bases). CDR1 and CDR2 (germline): MNHNY, SVGAGI (reference sequence). Trimming removed 7 bases at V and 3 bases at J, with 7 bases between. The CDR3 length is 11 residues. The CDR3 DNA follows: TGTGCCAGCAACCAGGGCTACGAGCAGTACTTC. This encodes CASNQGYEQYF.

The chain is built from TRBV4-3 and TRBJ2-1; TRBD1 is a possible D gene (6 bases). V was shortened by 5 bases and J by 3 bases, with 14 bases between the two germline ends. The CDR3 covers 15 residues. The germline V gene has CDR1 LGHNA and CDR2 YSLEER. The DNA for the CDR3 is TGCGCCAGCAGCGCTTCGGCACAGGGCTACAATGAGCAGTTCTTC. Amino acid sequence: CASSASAQGYNEQFF.

The CDR3 protein is CASSQGGLIYGYTF. DNA of the CDR3: TGTGCCAGCAGCCAGGGGGGTCTTATCTATGGCTACACCTTC. The rearrangement links TRBV3-1 (or the pseudogene TRBV3-2) to TRBJ1-2, with a tentative D call TRBD1 (5 bases). This CDR3 comprises 14 residues. Trimming stripped 3 bases from V and 4 bases from J, with 12 bases between. Germline loops: CDR1 LGHDT, CDR2 YNNKEL (reference sequence).

This chain joins TRBV4-3 and TRBJ1-3; D may be TRBD1 (6 bases). CDR1 and CDR2 (germline): LGHNA, YSLEER. This CDR3 is built from 15 residues. V lost 6 bases, J lost 0 bases, and 12 bases lay in between. CDR3 in DNA: TGCGCCAGCAGTCAGACAGGTTTCTCTGGAAACACCATATATTTT. As protein: CASSQTGFSGNTIYF.

Only a few counts were recorded for this clone. The CDR3 bases are TGCGCCAGTCGTCAGGGGGCCTACGAGCAGTACTTC. As protein: CASRQGAYEQYF. The V gene is TRBV5-1, the J gene TRBJ2-7; 7 bases line up with TRBD1. V gave up 8 bases and J gave up 2 bases; unmatched junction bases: 4. The CDR3 is 12 residues long. From germline, CDR1 is SGHRS and CDR2 YFSETQ.